Sequencing of this TCR beta chain was carried out in a study of radiotherapy plus CTLA-4 blockade in lung cancer. Regarding the study as a whole: Interferon-beta, together with early blood T cell clone dynamics, reportedly best predicted response. After treatment with radiotherapy plus ipilimumab, TCR clones that came from the tumor expanded in blood.

As regards this clone: Its antigen remains unidentified.

Here immunoSEQ multiplex PCR was the method, and the copy in TCRdb shows in-frame clones only, minus some. The sample includes 65,000 to 90,000 clones, around 86% of them seen just once. Alongside CTLA-4 blockade with ipilimumab, patients with chemo-refractory metastatic non-small-cell lung cancer received focal radiation. The CDR3 is 14 residues long. Germline V gives CDR1 KGHSH, CDR2 LQKENI. V lost 0 bases, J lost 2 bases, and 8 bases lay in between. The chain has TRBV18 and TRBJ2-7; the D gene is possibly TRBD1 (5 bases). The sequence was obtained from a human donor with non-small cell lung cancer who had stable disease on radiotherapy plus ipilimumab. The specimen comprised peripheral blood, sampled from a patient treated with radiotherapy plus ipilimumab. The CDR3 DNA reads as TGTGCCAGCTCACCACCGGGGCAGCCCTACGAGCAGTACTTC. Protein product: CASSPPGQPYEQYF.